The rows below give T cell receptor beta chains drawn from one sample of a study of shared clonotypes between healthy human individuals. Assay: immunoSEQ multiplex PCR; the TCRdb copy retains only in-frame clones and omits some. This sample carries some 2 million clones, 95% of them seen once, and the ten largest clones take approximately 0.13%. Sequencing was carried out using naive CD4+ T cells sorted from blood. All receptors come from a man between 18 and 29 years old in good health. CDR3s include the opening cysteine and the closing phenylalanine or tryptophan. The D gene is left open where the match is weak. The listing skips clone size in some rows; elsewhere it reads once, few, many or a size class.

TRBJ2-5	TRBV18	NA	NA	TGTGCCAGCTCACCACCAGGGAACGGGGAGACCCAGTACTTC	CASSPPGNGETQYF
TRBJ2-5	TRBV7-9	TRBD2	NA	TGTGCCAGCAGCTTAGCAGCGGGGGCACAAGAGACCCAGTACTTC	CASSLAAGAQETQYF
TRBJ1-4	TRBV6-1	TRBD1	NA	TGTGCCATCAGGGGGGGATTTGAAAAACTGTTTTTT	CAIRGGFEKLFF
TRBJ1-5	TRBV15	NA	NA	TGTGCCACCCGCACACAGAAAGATGTCAGGACTGGACAGCCCCAGCATTTT	CATRTQKDVRTGQPQHF
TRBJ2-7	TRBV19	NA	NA	TGTGCCAGTAGTACTCAGGGCAGCTCCTACGAGCAGTACTTC	CASSTQGSSYEQYF
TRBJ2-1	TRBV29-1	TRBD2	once	TGCAGCGTTGAAGAAAACGGGGGGTATGAGCAGTTCTTC	CSVEENGGYEQFF
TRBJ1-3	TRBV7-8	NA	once	TGTGCCAGCAGCCCTGGCCAGCACCTGACCTTGGGAAACACCATATATTTT	CASSPGQHLTLGNTIYF
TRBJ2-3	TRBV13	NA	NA	TGTGCCAGCAGCCCACAGGGATGGGACTACACAGATACGCAGTATTTT	CASSPQGWDYTDTQYF
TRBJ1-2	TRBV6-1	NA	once	TGTGCCAGCAGTATCGTCAACGCAGGGGATCATGGCTACACCTTC	CASSIVNAGDHGYTF
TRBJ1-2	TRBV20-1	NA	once	TGCAGTGCTTACTATGGCTACACCTTC	CSAYYGYTF
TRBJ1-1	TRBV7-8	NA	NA	TGTGCCAGCAATTCGGGACCCTCCATGAACACTGAAGCTTTCTTT	CASNSGPSMNTEAFF
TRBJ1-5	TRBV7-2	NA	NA	TGTGCCAGCAGCTTAGTAGGGGGAAATAGCAATCAGCCCCAGCATTTT	CASSLVGGNSNQPQHF
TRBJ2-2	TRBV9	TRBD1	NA	TGTGCCAGCAGCACGACAGGGGGGGACACCGGGGAGCTGTTTTTT	CASSTTGGDTGELFF
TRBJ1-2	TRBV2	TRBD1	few	TGTGCCAGCAGTGAAACGACAGGGCCCTATGGCTACACCTTC	CASSETTGPYGYTF
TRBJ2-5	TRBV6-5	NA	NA	TGTGCCAGCAGTTACTTCGGGGTCGTAGGAGAGACCCAGTACTTC	CASSYFGVVGETQYF
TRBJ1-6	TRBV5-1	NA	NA	TGCGCCAGCAGCCTGGGACAACTAAATTCACCCCTCCACTTT	CASSLGQLNSPLHF
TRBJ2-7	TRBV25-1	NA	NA	TGTGCCAGCGGAGTTGGGCGCTACGAGCAGTACTTC	CASGVGRYEQYF
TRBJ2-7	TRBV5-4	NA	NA	TGTGCCAGCAGCTTGTCTGCGAGTGCCTACGAGCAGTACTTC	CASSLSASAYEQYF
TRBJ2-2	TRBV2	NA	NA	TGTGCCAGCAGGGGCCGGACACCCGACACCGGGGAGCTGTTTTTT	CASRGRTPDTGELFF
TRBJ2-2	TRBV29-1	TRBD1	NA	TGCAGCGTTGCCCGGGAGGGGACAGGGGATACCGGGGAGCTGTTTTTT	CSVAREGTGDTGELFF
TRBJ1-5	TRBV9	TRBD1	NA	TGTGCCAGCAGCGTAGTAGGGACAGCTGGCAATCAGCCCCAGCATTTT	CASSVVGTAGNQPQHF
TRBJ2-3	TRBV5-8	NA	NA	TGTGCCAGCAGCTTGGACGGCATAGGGTATCGTGGAGATACGCAGTATTTT	CASSLDGIGYRGDTQYF
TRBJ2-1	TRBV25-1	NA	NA	TGTGCCAGCTGTGGACGGAACAATGAGCAGTTCTTC	CASCGRNNEQFF
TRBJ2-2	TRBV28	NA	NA	TGTGCCAGCAGTTCCTTAAATGGTGGCACCGGGGAGCTGTTTTTT	CASSSLNGGTGELFF
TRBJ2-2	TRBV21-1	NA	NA	TGTGCCAGCAGCAAAGCGCTGACAGATAACGGGGAGCTGTTTTTT	CASSKALTDNGELFF
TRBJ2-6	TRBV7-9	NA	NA	TGTGCCAGCAGCTTGTCTCCCTCTGGGGCCAACGTCCTGACTTTC	CASSLSPSGANVLTF
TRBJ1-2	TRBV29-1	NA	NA	TGCAGCGCTGGGGACTATGGCTACACCTTC	CSAGDYGYTF
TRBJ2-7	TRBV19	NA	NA	TGTGCCAGTAGTGGAAGTACTTCCTACGAGCAGTACTTC	CASSGSTSYEQYF
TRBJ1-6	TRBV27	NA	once	TGTGCCAGTCGACCGAATCTGAATTCACCCCTCCACTTT	CASRPNLNSPLHF
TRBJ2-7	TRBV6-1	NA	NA	TGTGCCAGCAGTGAAATAAGTAGCGGTCCCTACGAGCAGTACTTC	CASSEISSGPYEQYF
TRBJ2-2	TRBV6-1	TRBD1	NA	TGTGCCAGCAGTGAGCGACAGGGGGCGAGACTCCGGGAGCTGTTTTTT	CASSERQGARLRELFF
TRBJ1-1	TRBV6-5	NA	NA	TGTGCCAGCAACCAACAGGGACGATCTGAAGCTTTCTTT	CASNQQGRSEAFF
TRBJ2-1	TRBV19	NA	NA	TGTGCCAGTCGCACTACCTTGGGTGAGCAGTTCTTC	CASRTTLGEQFF
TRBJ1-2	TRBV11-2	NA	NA	TGTGCCAGCAGCCTGTTAGGAGGATATGGCTACACCTTC	CASSLLGGYGYTF
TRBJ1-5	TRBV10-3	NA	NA	TGTGCCATCAGTGAAGGGAGCTATAGCAATCAGCCCCGGCATTTT	CAISEGSYSNQPRHF
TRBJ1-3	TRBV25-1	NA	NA	TGTGCCAGCAGACAGACAGGATCTTCTGGAAACACCATATATTTT	CASRQTGSSGNTIYF
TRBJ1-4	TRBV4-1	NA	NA	TGCGCCAGCAGCCAATGGTCCAGGGCAAATGAAAAACTGTTTTTT	CASSQWSRANEKLFF
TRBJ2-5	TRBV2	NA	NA	TGTGCCAGCAGTAAAGGGACACTCCAAGAGACCCAGTACTTC	CASSKGTLQETQYF
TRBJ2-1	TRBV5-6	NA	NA	TGTGCCAGCAGCTTGGGCCCAAAGGGTTCCTACAATGAGCAGTTCTTC	CASSLGPKGSYNEQFF
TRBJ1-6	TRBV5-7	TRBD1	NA	TGTGCCAGCAGCGCGTCACCCGGGACAGGGGGCCTGCATAATTCACCCCTCCACTTT	CASSASPGTGGLHNSPLHF
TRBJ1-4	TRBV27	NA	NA	TGTGCCAGCACGAGTGCAACTAATGAAAAACTGTTTTTT	CASTSATNEKLFF
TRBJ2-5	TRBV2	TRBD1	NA	TGTGCCAGCAGTTCCCGGGACAGGGGACAGACCCAGTACTTC	CASSSRDRGQTQYF
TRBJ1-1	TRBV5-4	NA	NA	TGTGCCAGCAGCTTGGGACAGAGTAAAAACACTGAAGCTTTCTTT	CASSLGQSKNTEAFF
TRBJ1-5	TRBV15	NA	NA	TGTGCCACCAGCAGTCCCGCCGTCTATAATAGCAATCAGCCCCAGCATTTT	CATSSPAVYNSNQPQHF